The 26 T cell receptor beta chains below come from one sample, sequenced in a study of cytomegalovirus exposure and HLA in healthy donors. This PCR relied on a set of 60 Vbeta primers and 13 Jbeta primers. Generated by immunoSEQ multiplex PCR, the TCRdb table keeps only in-frame clones and is missing some. The sample comprises 120,000 to 150,000 clones, around 72% of which are singletons, and approximately 2% rests with the top ten. Sequences were obtained from PBMCs. Receptors originate from a man aged 35-49 years in good health and CMV-seronegative.

This rearrangement joins TRBV5-1 to TRBJ2-1; 8 bases match TRBD2. V lost 6 bases and J lost 4; bases outside the gene matches: 12. Germline values: CDR1 SGHRS, CDR2 YFSETQ. The CDR3 loop spans 16 amino acids. The CDR3 DNA reads TGCGCCAGCACCCACGACGGGCGGGGGGCATACAATGAGCAGTTCTTC. This encodes CASTHDGRGAYNEQFF.

The chain links TRBV5-1 to TRBJ2-5; TRBD2 might be the D (5 bases). This CDR3 spans 14 amino acids. Germline CDR1 and CDR2: SGHRS and YFSETQ. V shed 0 bases and J shed 5 bases, with 11 bases lying between them. The CDR3 loop reads CASSLVGASETQYF. CDR3 sequence (DNA): TGCGCCAGCAGCTTGGTGGGAGCCTCGGAGACCCAGTACTTC.

This chain joins TRBV5-1 and TRBJ1-1; D possibly corresponds to TRBD1 (5 bases). V lost 0 bases, J lost 5 bases, and 11 bases lay in between. Germline CDR1 SGHRS, CDR2 YFSETQ. The CDR3 length is 14 residues. The CDR3 region is CASSLGQRGTEAFF. The CDR3, as DNA: TGCGCCAGCAGCTTGGGACAGAGAGGAACTGAAGCTTTCTTT.

The chain links TRBV5-1 to TRBJ1-2; possibly TRBD1 for D (6 bases). The V and J ends lost 4 bases and 2 bases respectively, with 27 bases between them. The CDR3 runs to 19 residues. Per germline, CDR1 SGHRS and CDR2 YFSETQ. CDR3 residues: CASSVDSQSSIRQNYGYTF. The CDR3 DNA follows: TGCGCCAGCAGCGTGGACAGCCAAAGCAGTATAAGACAGAACTATGGCTACACCTTC. Full variable domain (missing parts from reference TRBV5-1 and TRBJ1-2): KAGVTQTPRYLIKTRGQQVTLSCSPISGHRSVSWYQQTPGQGLQFLFEYFSETQRNKGNFPGRFSGRQFSNSRSEMNVSTLELGDSALYLCASSVDSQSSIRQNYGYTFGSGTRLTVV.

The chain combines TRBV13 with TRBJ1-2; perhaps TRBD1 as D (5 bases). Germline lookup yields CDR1 PRHDT and CDR2 FYEKMQ (reference sequence). The V end was cut by 5 bases, the J end by 4 bases, with 14 bases between. The CDR3 runs 14 residues. The CDR3 bases are TGTGCCAGCAGCCAGGATACAGGCGTCTATGGCTACACCTTC. Its translation is CASSQDTGVYGYTF.

The count of this clone is one. The chain links TRBV7-6 to TRBJ2-3; 11 bases are a match to TRBD2. The CDR3 is 18 residues long. Germline V lookup: CDR1 SGHVS, CDR2 FNYEAQ. With 3 bases clipped from V and 2 bases from J, the junction kept 10 bases outside the gene matches. CDR3 DNA sequence: TGTGCCAGCAGCTTTGGGCTAGCGGGGGGCCTTAACACAGATACGCAGTATTTT. This sequence encodes CASSFGLAGGLNTDTQYF.

The V and J genes are TRBV28 and TRBJ2-3; TRBD2 agrees at 11 bases. This CDR3 has 20 amino acids. In germline, CDR1 is MDHEN, CDR2 SYDVKM. V lost 6 bases, J lost 4 bases, and 21 bases stayed unmatched. In DNA, the CDR3 is TGTGCCAGCAGCCTCTCCGCGGTTTTTAGCGGGAGGGCCCTGTCAGATACGCAGTATTTT. Its translation is CASSLSAVFSGRALSDTQYF.

This clone was recorded a few times. In DNA form, the CDR3 reads TGTGCCTGGAGTGGACTAGCGGGCTACGAGCAGTACTTC. Protein: CAWSGLAGYEQYF. The rearrangement joins TRBV30 to TRBJ2-7, with TRBD2 identical over 10 bases. The germline gives CDR1 GTSNPN, CDR2 SVGIG (reference sequence). The CDR3 has 13 residues. Trimming removed 1 base from V and 3 bases from J; junction bases left unmatched: 0.

This chain joins TRBV29-1 and TRBJ1-2; 7 bases agree with TRBD1. Germline trimming cut 4 bases from V and 2 bases from J; bases unmatched to any gene: 19. Germline V CDR1 and CDR2: SQVTM, ANQGSEA. The CDR3 runs 18 residues. CDR3 in amino acids: CSVGRGVQGTGLNYGYTF. CDR3 sequence (DNA): TGCAGCGTTGGGAGAGGTGTACAGGGGACCGGACTAAACTATGGCTACACCTTC.

V usage is TRBV11-2 and J usage is TRBJ1-5; 11 bases agree with TRBD1. The CDR3 runs to 16 residues. J lost 5 bases, V lost 1 base, and 4 bases had no gene match. CDR1 and CDR2 (germline): SGHAT, FQNNGV. The CDR3 reads CASSLGTGGEDQPQHF. The CDR3 coding sequence is TGTGCCAGCAGCTTAGGGACAGGGGGCGAGGATCAGCCCCAGCATTTT.

The table lists this clone with a count of one. The chain combines TRBV5-4 with TRBJ2-5; D not certain. Germline V gene sequence: CDR1 SGHNT, CDR2 YYREEE (reference sequence). The CDR3 is 14 amino acids. Trimming left V 4 bases short and J 0 bases short, with 10 bases between. The CDR3 region is CASSPDKYQETQYF. CDR3 in DNA: TGTGCCAGCAGCCCCGACAAGTACCAAGAGACCCAGTACTTC.

J is TRBJ2-1 and V is TRBV7-9, with 12 bases lining up with TRBD2. Germline-derived CDR1 and CDR2 are SEHNR and FQNEAQ (reference sequence). The CDR3 has 13 amino acids. The trim removed 10 bases at V and 9 bases at J, leaving 7 bases unmatched. The DNA of the CDR3 is TGTGCCATGACTAGCGGGAGTTATGGTGAGCAGTTCTTC. Its translation is CAMTSGSYGEQFF.

The V gene is TRBV7-2, the J gene TRBJ2-5; D unclear. The J call may be incorrect, as the DNA end agrees better with TRBJ2-7. Germline V gives CDR1 SGHTA, CDR2 FQGNSA. This CDR3 region has 14 residues. CDR3 DNA sequence: TGTGCCAGCAGCTTCCTGTCCGATTCCTACGAGCAGTACTTC. Amino acid sequence: CASSFLSDSYEQYF.

This clone was recorded once. The V call is TRBV9, the J call TRBJ1-2; no clear D. V shed 0 bases and J shed 7 bases, with 7 bases lying between them. The CDR3 is 12 residues long. Germline-derived CDR1 and CDR2 are SGDLS and YYNGEE. The CDR3 region is CASSVARGGYTF. In DNA form, the CDR3 reads TGTGCCAGCAGCGTAGCTCGAGGTGGCTACACCTTC.

V is TRBV29-1 and J is TRBJ1-1; no definite D call. From germline, CDR1 is SQVTM and CDR2 ANQGSEA. The CDR3 covers 11 residues. The V gene lost 8 bases and the J gene lost 2 bases, with 9 bases spanning the gap. CDR3 DNA: TGCAGCATAGCAGACAACACTGAAGCTTTCTTT. Residues: CSIADNTEAFF.

Only a few counts were recorded for this clone. This chain joins TRBV30 and TRBJ1-1, with D uncertain. Per germline, CDR1 GTSNPN and CDR2 SVGIG (reference sequence). The CDR3 consists of 14 residues. V was shortened by 2 bases and J by 4 bases, with 14 bases between the two germline ends. The CDR3 region is CAWSRREWGTEAFF. Here the CDR3 DNA reads TGTGCCTGGAGTAGGAGGGAATGGGGCACTGAAGCTTTCTTT.

The chain is built from TRBV5-5 and TRBJ2-7; 7 bases map to TRBD2. Trimming removed 1 base from V and 1 base from J; junction bases left unmatched: 2. Looked up from germline, CDR1 is SGHKS and CDR2 is YYEKEE (reference sequence). The CDR3 totals 14 residues. The CDR3 spells CASSLWEGSYEQYF. CDR3 in DNA: TGTGCCAGCAGCTTGTGGGAGGGGTCCTACGAGCAGTACTTC.

The chain has TRBV2 and TRBJ1-1; tentative D call: TRBD1 (5 bases). Deletions cut 4 bases from V and 2 bases from J, with 8 bases between. The CDR3 runs 13 residues. Germline CDR1 SNHLY, CDR2 FYNNEI. CDR3 in amino acids: CASSVQGNTEAFF. Here the CDR3 DNA reads TGTGCCAGCAGTGTCCAGGGCAACACTGAAGCTTTCTTT.

The V call is TRBV2, the J call TRBJ1-1, with D possibly TRBD1 on 5 matching bases. The germline gives CDR1 SNHLY, CDR2 FYNNEI. The CDR3 loop spans 16 amino acids. V lost 1 base, J lost 4 bases, and 16 bases lay in between. The CDR3, as DNA: TGTGCCAGCAGTGAAGTAATGGGGGGTCACGGCACTGAAGCTTTCTTT. Translation gives CASSEVMGGHGTEAFF. Full variable domain (missing parts from reference TRBV2 and TRBJ1-1): EPEVTQTPSHQVTQMGQEVILRCVPISNHLYFYWYRQILGQKVEFLVSFYNNEISEKSEIFDDQFSVERPDGSNFTLKIRSTKLEDSAMYFCASSEVMGGHGTEAFFGQGTRLTVV.

The chain combines TRBV2 with TRBJ2-7; 7 bases are a match to TRBD2. The CDR3 has 14 amino acids. With 4 bases clipped from V and 4 bases from J, the junction kept 7 bases outside the gene matches. The germline gives CDR1 SNHLY, CDR2 FYNNEI. This CDR3 reads CASSGEGGPYEQYF. The CDR3 DNA reads as TGTGCCAGCAGTGGTGAGGGAGGGCCGTACGAGCAGTACTTC.

This chain joins TRBV28 and TRBJ2-1; TRBD2 matches 7 bases. Germline loops: CDR1 MDHEN, CDR2 SYDVKM. V shed 2 bases, J shed 7 bases, and the junction held 5 bases outside the gene matches. This CDR3 spans 14 amino acids. The CDR3 spells CASSLVAGRNEQFF. CDR3 bases: TGTGCCAGCAGTTTAGTAGCGGGTCGTAATGAGCAGTTCTTC.

Only one count was recorded for this clone. The V gene is TRBV6-5, the J gene TRBJ2-3, with 8 bases that match TRBD1. Germline values: CDR1 MNHEY, CDR2 SVGAGI. The CDR3 spans 13 residues. V was clipped by 7 bases and J by 6 bases; unmatched bases: 6. The CDR3, as DNA: TGTGCCAGCAACAGGGGGGCCCGGGATACGCAGTATTTT. Its translation is CASNRGARDTQYF.

The chain has TRBV7-9 and TRBJ2-5; weak D call: TRBD2 (6 bases). Trimming cost V 5 bases and J 3 bases, with 13 bases left between them. This CDR3 is built from 14 residues. Germline V gene lookup returns CDR1 SEHNR and CDR2 FQNEAQ (reference sequence). CDR3 amino acids: CASSLGTAKETQYF. In DNA, the CDR3 is TGTGCCAGCAGCCTAGGGACTGCCAAAGAGACCCAGTACTTC.

V usage is TRBV27 and J usage is TRBJ2-7; D ambiguous. Per the germline V gene, CDR1 is MNHEY and CDR2 is SMNVEV (reference sequence). The CDR3 totals 10 residues. Trimming removed 7 bases from V and 2 bases from J, with 3 bases in between. CDR3 sequence reads: CASKPYEQYF. As DNA, the CDR3 is TGTGCCAGCAAGCCCTACGAGCAGTACTTC.

This clone was counted between two and nine times. This chain uses TRBV7-2 with TRBJ1-1; D might be TRBD1 (6 bases). Per germline, CDR1 SGHTA and CDR2 FQGNSA. Trimming cost V 4 bases and J 3 bases, with 15 bases left between them. The CDR3 loop spans 15 amino acids. Here the CDR3 DNA reads TGTGCCAGCAGCTCCGGCCTCAGGGGATACACTGAAGCTTTCTTT. Translation: CASSSGLRGYTEAFF.

This clone was seen once. The rearrangement uses TRBV19 and TRBJ2-3; D may be TRBD2 (6 bases). The CDR3 runs to 14 residues. Germline lookup yields CDR1 LNHDA and CDR2 SQIVND (reference sequence). Trimming took 10 bases from V and 1 from J, leaving 15 bases between them. Written as DNA, the CDR3 is TGTGCCACCGACCCTGGCGGGGGCACAGATACGCAGTATTTT. The encoded protein is CATDPGGGTDTQYF.